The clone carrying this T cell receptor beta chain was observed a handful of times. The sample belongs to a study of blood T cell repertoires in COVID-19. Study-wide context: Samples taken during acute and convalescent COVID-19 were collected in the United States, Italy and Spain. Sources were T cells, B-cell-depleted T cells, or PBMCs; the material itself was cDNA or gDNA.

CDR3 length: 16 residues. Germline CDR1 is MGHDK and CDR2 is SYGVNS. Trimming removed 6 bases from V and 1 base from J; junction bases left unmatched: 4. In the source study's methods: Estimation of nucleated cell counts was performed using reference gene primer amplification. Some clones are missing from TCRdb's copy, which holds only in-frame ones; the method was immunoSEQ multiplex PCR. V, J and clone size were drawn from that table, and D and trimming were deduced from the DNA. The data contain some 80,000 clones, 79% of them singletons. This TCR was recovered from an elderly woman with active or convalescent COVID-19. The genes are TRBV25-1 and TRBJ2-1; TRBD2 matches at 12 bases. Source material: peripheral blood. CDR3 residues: CASSPTSGRSYNEQFF. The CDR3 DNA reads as TGTGCCAGCAGCCCTACTAGCGGGAGGTCCTACAATGAGCAGTTCTTC.